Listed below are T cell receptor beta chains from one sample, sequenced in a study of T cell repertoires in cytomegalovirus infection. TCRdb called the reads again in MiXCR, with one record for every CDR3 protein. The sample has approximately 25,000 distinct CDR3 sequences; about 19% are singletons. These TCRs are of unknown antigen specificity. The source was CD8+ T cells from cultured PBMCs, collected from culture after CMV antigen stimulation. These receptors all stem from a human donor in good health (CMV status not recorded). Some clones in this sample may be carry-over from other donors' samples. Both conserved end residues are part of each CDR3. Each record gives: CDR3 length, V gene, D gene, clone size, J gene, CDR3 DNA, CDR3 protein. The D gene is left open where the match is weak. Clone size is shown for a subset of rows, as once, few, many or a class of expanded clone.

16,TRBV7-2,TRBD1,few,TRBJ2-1,TGTGCCAGCAGCGAACAACCGGGACAGCTTTACAATGAGCAGTTCTTC,CASSEQPGQLYNEQFF
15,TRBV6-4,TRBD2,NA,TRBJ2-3,TGTGCCAGCAGTGTGGGTAGCGGGAGCACAGATACGCAGTATTTT,CASSVGSGSTDTQYF
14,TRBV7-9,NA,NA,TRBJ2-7,TGTGCCAGCAGTCCGGGACAAAGCTCCTACGAGCAGTACTTC,CASSPGQSSYEQYF
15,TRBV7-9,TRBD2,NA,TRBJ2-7,TGTGCCAGCAGCACCCGGGAGGGGTACACCTACGAGCAGTACTTC,CASSTREGYTYEQYF
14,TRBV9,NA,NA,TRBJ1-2,TGTGCCAGCAGCGGACTTGACCGTTCTTATGGCTACACCTTC,CASSGLDRSYGYTF
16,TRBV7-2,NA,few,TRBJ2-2,TGTGCCAGCAGCTTAGTCCCGGGACTGAACACCGGGGAGCTGTTTTTT,CASSLVPGLNTGELFF
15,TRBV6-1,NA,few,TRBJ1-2,TGTGCCAGCAGTGAAGAGAGACAGTCCAACTATGGCTACACCTTC,CASSEERQSNYGYTF
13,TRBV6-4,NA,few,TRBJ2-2,TGTGCCAGCAGGCCGGGCAGGGCCGGGGAGCTGTTTTTT,CASRPGRAGELFF
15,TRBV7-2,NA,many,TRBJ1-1,TGTGCCAGCAGCCCCTCCTGGGGGGGGAACACTGAAGCTTTCTTT,CASSPSWGGNTEAFF
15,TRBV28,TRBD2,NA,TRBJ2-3,TGTGCCAGCAGTCCCAGCGGGAGCTTAGCAGATACGCAGTATTTT,CASSPSGSLADTQYF
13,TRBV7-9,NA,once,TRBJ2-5,TGTGCCAGCAGCCCAGGGGTCCAAGAGACCCAGTACTTC,CASSPGVQETQYF
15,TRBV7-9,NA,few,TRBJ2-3,TGTGCCAGCAACAAAAAGACGTCGGGCGAGAATACGCAGTATTTT,CASNKKTSGENTQYF
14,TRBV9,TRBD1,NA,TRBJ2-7,TGTGCCAGCAGCGTGGGGACAGCCTCCTACGAGCAGTACTTC,CASSVGTASYEQYF
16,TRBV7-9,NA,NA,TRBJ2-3,TGTGCCAGCAGCTTCCTCTCGACACGAAGCACAGATACGCAGTATTTT,CASSFLSTRSTDTQYF
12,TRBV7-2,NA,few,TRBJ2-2,TGTGCCAGCGGGCGGAACACCGGGGAGCTGTTTTTT,CASGRNTGELFF
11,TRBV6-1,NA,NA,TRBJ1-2,TGTGCCAGCAGGGGAGCCTATGGCTACACCTTC,CASRGAYGYTF
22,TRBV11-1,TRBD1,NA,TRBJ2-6,TGTGCCAGCAGCTCTTCGATCCTACGCACGGACAGGGAACCCTCTGGGGCCAACGGCCTGACTTTC,CASSSSILRTDREPSGANGLTF
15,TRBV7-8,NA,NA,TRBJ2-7,TGTGCCAGCAGACACAGTGGGGTCAGCTCCTACGAGCAGTACTTC,CASRHSGVSSYEQYF
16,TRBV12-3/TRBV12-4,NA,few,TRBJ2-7,TGTGCCAGCAGTTTAGGGGGCCCGGTTTTCTCCTACGAGCAGTACTTC,CASSLGGPVFSYEQYF
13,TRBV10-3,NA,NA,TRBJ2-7,TGTGCCATCAGTGATCAGAAACCTTACGAGCAGTACTTC,CAISDQKPYEQYF
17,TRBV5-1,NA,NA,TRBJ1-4,TGCGCCAGCAGCCTAAACAGGATCCCCGAGCTTCCTCAAAAACTGTTTTTT,CASSLNRIPELPQKLFF
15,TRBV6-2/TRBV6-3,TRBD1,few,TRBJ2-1,TGTGCCAGCAGCGGACAGGGAGGCTCCTACAATGAGCAGTTCTTC,CASSGQGGSYNEQFF
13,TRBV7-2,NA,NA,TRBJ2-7,TGTGCCAGCAGCGGCGGACAGCGCTACGAGCAGTACTTC,CASSGGQRYEQYF